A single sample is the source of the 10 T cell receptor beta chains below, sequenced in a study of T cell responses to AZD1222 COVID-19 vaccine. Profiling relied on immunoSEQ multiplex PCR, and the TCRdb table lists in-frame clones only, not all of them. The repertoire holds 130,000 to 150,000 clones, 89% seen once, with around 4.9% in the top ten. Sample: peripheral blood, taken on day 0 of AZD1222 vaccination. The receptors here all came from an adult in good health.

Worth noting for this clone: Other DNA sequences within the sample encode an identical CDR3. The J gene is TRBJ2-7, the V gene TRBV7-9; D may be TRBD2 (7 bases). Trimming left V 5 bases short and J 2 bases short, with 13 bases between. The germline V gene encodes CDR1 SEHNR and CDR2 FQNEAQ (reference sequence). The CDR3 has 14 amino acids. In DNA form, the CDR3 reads TGTGCCAGCAGCCCCTCGGGGGGCCCCTACGAGCAGTACTTC. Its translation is CASSPSGGPYEQYF.

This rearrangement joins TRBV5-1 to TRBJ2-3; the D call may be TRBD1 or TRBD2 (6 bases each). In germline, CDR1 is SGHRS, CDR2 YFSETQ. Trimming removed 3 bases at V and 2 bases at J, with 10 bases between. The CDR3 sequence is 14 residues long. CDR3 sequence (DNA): TGCGCCAGCAGCTGGAGGGGGGACACAGATACGCAGTATTTT. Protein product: CASSWRGDTDTQYF.

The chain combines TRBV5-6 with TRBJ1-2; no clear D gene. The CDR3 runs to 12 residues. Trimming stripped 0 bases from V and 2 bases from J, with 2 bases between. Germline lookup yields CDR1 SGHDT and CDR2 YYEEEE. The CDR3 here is CASSLGNYGYTF. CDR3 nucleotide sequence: TGTGCCAGCAGCTTGGGGAACTATGGCTACACCTTC.

Written as DNA, the CDR3 is TGTGCCAGCAGCTTCGTTAGCGGGAGCTCCTACAATGAGCAGTTCTTC. Translation: CASSFVSGSSYNEQFF. The rearrangement links TRBV7-2 to TRBJ2-1, with 9 nucleotides matching TRBD2. CDR3 length: 16 amino acids. Trimming at V came to 3 bases and at J to 0 bases, leaving 3 bases not matched to a gene. Germline V gene sequence: CDR1 SGHTA, CDR2 FQGNSA.

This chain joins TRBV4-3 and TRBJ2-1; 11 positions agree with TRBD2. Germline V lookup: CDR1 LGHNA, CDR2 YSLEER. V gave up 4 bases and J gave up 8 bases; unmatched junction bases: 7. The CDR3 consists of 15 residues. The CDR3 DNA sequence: TGCGCCAGCAGCCGCGGACTAGCGGGTTTCGATGAGCAGTTCTTC. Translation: CASSRGLAGFDEQFF.

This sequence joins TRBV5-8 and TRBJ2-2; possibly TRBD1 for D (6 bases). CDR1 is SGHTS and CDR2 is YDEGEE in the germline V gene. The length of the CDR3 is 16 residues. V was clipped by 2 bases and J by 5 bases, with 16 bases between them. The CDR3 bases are TGTGCCAGCAGCTTTCTAGGGGGATGGAAAACCGGGGAGCTGTTTTTT. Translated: CASSFLGGWKTGELFF.

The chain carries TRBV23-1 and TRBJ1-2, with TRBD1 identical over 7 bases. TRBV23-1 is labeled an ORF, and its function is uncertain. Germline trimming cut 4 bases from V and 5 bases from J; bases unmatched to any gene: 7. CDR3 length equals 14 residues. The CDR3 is CASSRRTGGYGYTF. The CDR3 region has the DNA TGCGCCAGCAGTCGTCGGACAGGAGGATATGGCTACACCTTC.

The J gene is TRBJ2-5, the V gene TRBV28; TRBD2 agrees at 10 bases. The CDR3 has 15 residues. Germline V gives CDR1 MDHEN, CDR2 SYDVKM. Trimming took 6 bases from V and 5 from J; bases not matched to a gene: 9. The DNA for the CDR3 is TGTGCCAGCAGCCCGGCTCTAGCGGGAGTGGAGACCCAGTACTTC. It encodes CASSPALAGVETQYF.

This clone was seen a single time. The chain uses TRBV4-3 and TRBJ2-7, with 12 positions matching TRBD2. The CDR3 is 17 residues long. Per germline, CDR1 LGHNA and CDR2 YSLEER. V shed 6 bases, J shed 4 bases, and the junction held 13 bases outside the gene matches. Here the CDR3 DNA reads TGCGCCAGCAGAATACCGAACACTAGCGGGAGGAGATACGAGCAGTACTTC. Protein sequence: CASRIPNTSGRRYEQYF.

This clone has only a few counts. The CDR3 DNA reads as TGCGCCAGCAGCTTGGCCACAGGGAACAATTCACCCCTCCACTTT. The encoded protein is CASSLATGNNSPLHF. The chain employs TRBV5-1 and TRBJ1-6; TRBD1 might be the D (6 bases). Germline V gene lookup returns CDR1 SGHRS and CDR2 YFSETQ. Trimming removed 0 bases from V and 7 bases from J, with 11 bases in between. The CDR3 is 15 amino acids.